These 25 T cell receptor beta chains were sequenced from one sample in a study of cytomegalovirus exposure and HLA in healthy donors. With 60 Vbeta and 13 Jbeta primers, the PCR was carried out. Assay used: immunoSEQ multiplex PCR; TCRdb lists only in-frame clones, some missing. There are around 72,000 clones in the sample; 60% to 75% occur only once, and about 20% lies in the top ten. Sample: PBMCs. The receptors here all came from a man aged 35-49 years in good health and CMV-seropositive.

This clone showed up just once. The gene calls are TRBV9 and TRBJ1-6, with 9 bases that match TRBD1. Germline assignment: CDR1 SGDLS and CDR2 YYNGEE. V gave up 0 bases and J gave up 8 bases; unmatched junction bases: 6. The CDR3 totals 16 residues. CDR3 amino acids: CASSVAGTGQYSPLHF. The CDR3 DNA reads as TGTGCCAGCAGCGTAGCCGGGACAGGGCAGTATTCACCCCTCCACTTT.

The J gene is TRBJ2-7, the V gene TRBV18; tentative D call: TRBD2 (7 bases). Trimming stripped 2 bases from V and 7 bases from J, with 21 bases between. This CDR3 is 16 amino acids long. Per the germline V gene, CDR1 is KGHSH and CDR2 is LQKENI. CDR3 coding DNA: TGTGCCAGCTCACCAGTCCTTGCGGGGGCCGGAGGGGAGCAGTACTTC. It codes for CASSPVLAGAGGEQYF.

The chain employs TRBV4-1 and TRBJ1-2; D might be TRBD1 (6 bases). This CDR3 spans 16 amino acids. Trimming left V 2 bases short and J 0 bases short, with 13 bases between. The V gene's germline CDR1 is MGHRA and CDR2 YSYEKL. The CDR3 coding sequence is TGCGCCAGCAGCCAACCTCGACAGGAGGCTAACTATGGCTACACCTTC. This gives the protein CASSQPRQEANYGYTF.

The V gene is TRBV30, the J gene TRBJ2-2; D perhaps matches TRBD1 (5 bases). This CDR3 has 15 residues. From germline, CDR1 is GTSNPN and CDR2 SVGIG (reference sequence). V gave up 0 bases and J gave up 7 bases, with 15 bases separating them. CDR3 sequence reads: CAWSVFSNQGGELFF. CDR3 DNA: TGTGCCTGGAGTGTCTTCTCAAACCAGGGCGGGGAGCTGTTTTTT.

The gene calls are TRBV5-4 and TRBJ2-7, with TRBD1 matching 10 bases. Germline loops: CDR1 SGHNT, CDR2 YYREEE (reference sequence). V dropped 5 bases and J dropped 3; count of bases not matched to a gene: 8. The CDR3 runs to 15 residues. CDR3 in amino acids: CASSPTTGGFYEQYF. The CDR3 coding sequence is TGTGCCAGCAGTCCCACGACAGGGGGCTTCTACGAGCAGTACTTC.

This clone was observed a few times. The chain couples TRBV7-2 to TRBJ2-3, with a possible D match to TRBD1 (6 bases). V was clipped by 5 bases and J by 2 bases, with 14 bases between them. This CDR3 is built from 15 residues. CDR1 is SGHTA and CDR2 is FQGNSA in the germline V gene. The CDR3 reads CASSPGEGVTDTQYF. The CDR3 DNA reads TGTGCCAGCAGCCCGGGCGAGGGGGTCACAGATACGCAGTATTTT.

This clone appeared once. The J gene is TRBJ2-5, the V gene TRBV4-2; 15 bases are a match to TRBD2. Germline V gene sequence: CDR1 LGHNA, CDR2 YNFKEQ. The CDR3 totals 18 residues. The V gene end was trimmed by 0 bases and the J gene end by 2 bases; junction bases not matched to a gene: 4. CDR3 region: CASSQDRTSGGAQETQYF. Written as DNA, the CDR3 is TGTGCCAGCAGCCAAGATCGGACTAGCGGGGGGGCACAAGAGACCCAGTACTTC.

The chain has TRBV5-1 and TRBJ2-5; 11 positions agree with TRBD1. Germline lookup yields CDR1 SGHRS and CDR2 YFSETQ. This CDR3 is 15 amino acids long. Trimming cost V 0 bases and J 5 bases; bases outside gene matches: 3. CDR3 amino acids: CASSLGTGGEETQYF. CDR3 bases: TGCGCCAGCAGCTTGGGGACAGGGGGCGAGGAGACCCAGTACTTC.

This clone was counted between two and nine times. This chain connects TRBV19 to TRBJ1-1; D is uncertain. V was cut by 2 bases and J by 2 bases, with 9 bases left in between. CDR1 LNHDA and CDR2 SQIVND come from the germline V gene (reference sequence). The CDR3 is 14 amino acids. This chain's CDR3 is CASSISGGNTEAFF. In nucleotides, the CDR3 is TGTGCCAGTAGTATATCCGGCGGCAACACTGAAGCTTTCTTT. The full variable domain, in which reference TRBV19 and TRBJ1-1 provide the parts outside the CDR3, is DGGITQSPKYLFRKEGQNVTLSCEQNLNHDAMYWYRQDPGQGLRLIYYSQIVNDFQKGDIAEGYSVSREKKESFPLTVTSAQKNPTAFYLCASSISGGNTEAFFGQGTRLTVV.

As to this clone: A junction end diverges from the germline sequence, so it may reflect a read error. The CDR3 region is CASSEYMSGADGCTF. The CDR3 region has the DNA TGTGCCAGCAGTGAATATATGTCAGGGGCGGATGGCTGCACCTTC. The chain carries TRBV25-1 and TRBJ1-2, with D possibly being TRBD1 (6 bases). CDR1 MGHDK and CDR2 SYGVNS come from the germline V gene. The CDR3 length is 15 residues.

There are a few counts of this clone. CDR3 sequence: CASSESGTGDQPQHF. CDR3 in DNA: TGTGCCAGCAGTGAGTCCGGGACAGGGGATCAGCCCCAGCATTTT. The gene calls are TRBV6-1 and TRBJ1-5, with TRBD1 identical over 10 bases. CDR3 size: 15 residues. J gave up 5 bases and V 3 bases, and 4 bases lay outside the gene matches. CDR1 and CDR2 (germline): MNHNS, SASEGT.

This clone was observed a handful of times. The chain employs TRBV30 and TRBJ2-1; TRBD1 agrees at 9 bases. CDR3 size: 15 residues. The germline V gene has CDR1 GTSNPN and CDR2 SVGIG (reference sequence). Trimming removed 8 bases from V and 4 bases from J; junction bases left unmatched: 12. CDR3: CAQTGGKRRYNEQFF. In DNA form, the CDR3 reads TGTGCCCAAACAGGGGGCAAAAGGAGATACAATGAGCAGTTCTTC.

The rearrangement joins TRBV11-3 to TRBJ1-6; D is undetermined. The CDR3 is 19 amino acids. V gave up 0 bases and J gave up 5 bases, with 20 bases separating them. Germline CDR1 and CDR2: SGHNT and YENEEA. CDR3: CASSLDRYPSRADNSPLHF. The CDR3, as DNA: TGTGCCAGCAGCTTAGATCGTTACCCTAGCCGAGCGGATAATTCACCCCTCCACTTT.

This clone was seen more than once but under ten times. The chain employs TRBV6-5 and TRBJ2-5; 7 nucleotides agree with TRBD1. Germline CDR1 reads MNHEY; CDR2 reads SVGAGI. V trimming: 6 bases; J trimming: 3 bases; junction bases outside the gene matches: 7. The CDR3 runs 14 residues. The CDR3 here is CASSRDRFEETQYF. The CDR3 DNA sequence: TGTGCCAGCAGCCGGGACAGATTCGAAGAGACCCAGTACTTC.

The chain recombines TRBV7-9 with TRBJ1-4; TRBD1 matches at 7 bases. V lost 2 bases, J lost 7 bases, and 13 bases stayed unmatched. Germline V CDR1 and CDR2: SEHNR, FQNEAQ (reference sequence). This CDR3 comprises 17 residues. CDR3 region: CASSLRRAQGSGEKLFF. The CDR3 bases are TGTGCCAGCAGCTTACGTAGGGCACAGGGGAGCGGTGAAAAACTGTTTTTT. Looking up the rest from reference TRBV7-9 and TRBJ1-4 gives the full variable domain: DTGVSQNPRHKITKRGQNVTFRCDPISEHNRLYWYRQTLGQGPEFLTYFQNEAQLEKSRLLSDRFSAERPKGSFSTLEIQRTEQGDSAMYLCASSLRRAQGSGEKLFFGSGTQLSVL.

The rearrangement uses TRBV6-5 and TRBJ2-1; the D is unclear. The CDR3 is 11 amino acids. The germline gives CDR1 MNHEY, CDR2 SVGAGI. Between the trimmed V and J ends, which lost 10 bases and 8 bases, there was a span of 12 bases. The CDR3 is CATSKRDEQFF. The CDR3 DNA reads as TGTGCCACCTCTAAGAGAGATGAGCAGTTCTTC.

The gene calls are TRBV5-1 and TRBJ2-7, with 8 bases fitting TRBD2. The CDR3 totals 16 residues. Germline-derived CDR1 and CDR2 are SGHRS and YFSETQ. With V trimmed by 0 bases and J by 6 bases, 11 bases remained unmatched. The CDR3 loop is CASSLVGSGGKSEQYF. CDR3 DNA sequence: TGCGCCAGCAGCTTGGTAGGCAGCGGGGGTAAATCCGAGCAGTACTTC.

This chain joins TRBV9 and TRBJ1-2, with TRBD1 as a possible D gene (5 bases). This CDR3 is 15 amino acids long. V lost 0 bases and J 5 bases, leaving 14 bases between the germline ends. The germline V gene has CDR1 SGDLS and CDR2 YYNGEE. The CDR3 loop reads CASSVVGTEGYGYTF. CDR3 nucleotide sequence: TGTGCCAGCAGCGTAGTTGGGACTGAGGGGTATGGCTACACCTTC.

The rearrangement links TRBV4-3 to TRBJ2-3, with TRBD2 identical over 12 bases. There are 18 residues in the CDR3. In germline, CDR1 is LGHNA, CDR2 YSLEER. Trimming cost V 1 base and J 0 bases; bases outside gene matches: 5. As DNA, the CDR3 is TGCGCCAGCAGCCAAGCGACTAGCGGGGGATCTAGCACAGATACGCAGTATTTT. It yields the protein CASSQATSGGSSTDTQYF.

This clone was detected a few times. This chain joins TRBV10-3 and TRBJ1-2; the D is unclear. Per germline, CDR1 ENHRY and CDR2 SYGVKD. Deletions cut 7 bases from V and 3 bases from J, with 12 bases between. The CDR3 runs to 13 residues. CDR3 DNA sequence: TGTGCCATCACCCCTCGGGGAGACTATGGCTACACCTTC. The encoded protein is CAITPRGDYGYTF.

The chain joins TRBV28 to TRBJ2-1; 7 bases fit TRBD2. The CDR3 runs 14 residues. Germline V gene data show CDR1 as MDHEN and CDR2 as SYDVKM. The V gene end was trimmed by 2 bases and the J gene end by 5 bases; junction bases not matched to a gene: 3. For the CDR3, the DNA is TGTGCCAGCAGTTTAGCGGGGGTCGACAATGAGCAGTTCTTC. It is translated as CASSLAGVDNEQFF.

This clone was detected only a few times. The V call is TRBV14, the J call TRBJ2-7; 7 bases are shared with TRBD1. Germline CDR1 SGHDN, CDR2 FVKESK. This CDR3 has 14 amino acids. V lost 3 bases, J lost 7 bases, and 9 bases stayed unmatched. This CDR3 reads CASSQAWTGAEQYF. As DNA, the CDR3 is TGTGCCAGCAGCCAGGCTTGGACAGGCGCAGAGCAGTACTTC.

The chain carries TRBV5-8 and TRBJ2-5, with 12 bases lining up with TRBD1. V gave up 4 bases and J gave up 5 bases; unmatched junction bases: 9. This CDR3 spans 16 amino acids. Germline CDR1 SGHTS, CDR2 YDEGEE. The CDR3 DNA reads as TGTGCCAGCAGCCTGGGGACAGGGGGCTTGGGGGAGACCCAGTACTTC. It translates to CASSLGTGGLGETQYF.

This clone showed up just once. J is TRBJ1-6 and V is TRBV4-3, with TRBD1 identical over 8 bases. Germline loops: CDR1 LGHNA, CDR2 YSLEER. This CDR3 is 15 amino acids long. Trimming took 4 bases from V and 5 from J; bases not matched to a gene: 4. The CDR3 DNA sequence: TGCGCCAGCAGCCGACAACAGGGGGATAATTCACCCCTCCACTTT. Translation: CASSRQQGDNSPLHF.

The chain has TRBV29-1 and TRBJ1-1; D gene uncertain. Germline V gene lookup returns CDR1 SQVTM and CDR2 ANQGSEA. This CDR3 spans 15 amino acids. V dropped 2 bases and J dropped 2 bases, with 15 bases sitting between them. In nucleotides, the CDR3 is TGCAGCGTTGAACCCCTCCGGGAGGGAAACACTGAAGCTTTCTTT. Protein: CSVEPLREGNTEAFF.